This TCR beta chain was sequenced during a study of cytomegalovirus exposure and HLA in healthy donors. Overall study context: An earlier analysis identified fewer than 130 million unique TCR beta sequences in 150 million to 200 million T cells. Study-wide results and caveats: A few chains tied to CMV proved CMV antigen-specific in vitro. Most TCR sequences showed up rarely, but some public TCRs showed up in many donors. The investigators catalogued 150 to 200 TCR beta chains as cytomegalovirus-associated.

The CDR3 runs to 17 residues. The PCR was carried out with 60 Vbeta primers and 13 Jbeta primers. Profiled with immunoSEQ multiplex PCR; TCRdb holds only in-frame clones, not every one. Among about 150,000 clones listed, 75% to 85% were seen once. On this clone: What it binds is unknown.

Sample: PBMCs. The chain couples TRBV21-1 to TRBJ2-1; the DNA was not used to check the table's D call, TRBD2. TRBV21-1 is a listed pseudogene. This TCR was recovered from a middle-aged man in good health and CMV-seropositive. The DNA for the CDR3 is TGTGCCAGCAGCAAATACGGAGGAGCCCACTACTACAATGAGCAGTTCTTC. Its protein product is CASSKYGGAHYYNEQFF.